The 14 T cell receptor beta chains reported below all come from one sample, sequenced in a study of cytomegalovirus exposure and HLA in healthy donors. PCR employed 60 Vbeta and 13 Jbeta primers. Data came from immunoSEQ multiplex PCR; TCRdb stores just in-frame clones and leaves some out. The sample has more than 65,000 clones, roughly 79% seen once. The sample comprised PBMCs. The receptors come from a woman in her 40s in good health and CMV-seropositive.

This chain joins TRBV29-1 and TRBJ2-7; D is possibly TRBD1 (5 bases). From germline, CDR1 is SQVTM and CDR2 ANQGSEA. The CDR3 spans 13 residues. Between the trimmed V and J ends, which lost 5 bases and 4 bases, there was a span of 15 bases. This CDR3 is CSVIGASAYEQYF. The CDR3 nucleotides read TGCAGCGTTATTGGGGCTTCTGCATACGAGCAGTACTTC.

This clone was detected only once. The chain recombines TRBV2 with TRBJ2-7; the D gene is possibly TRBD2 (6 bases). CDR3 length: 14 amino acids. Germline CDR1 reads SNHLY; CDR2 reads FYNNEI. V lost 7 bases and J 3 bases, leaving 16 bases between the germline ends. The CDR3, as DNA: TGTGCCAGCATCCTGGGGGGAACCGTCTACGAGCAGTACTTC. Translation gives CASILGGTVYEQYF.

This chain connects TRBV29-1 to TRBJ2-1, with 11 bases identical to TRBD2. Germline CDR1 and CDR2: SQVTM and ANQGSEA. The CDR3 totals 13 residues. The CDR3 DNA is TGCACCGCAAAACTAGCGGGAGTAGGTGAGCAGTTCTTC. It encodes CTAKLAGVGEQFF.

This rearrangement joins TRBV19 to TRBJ1-5, with 7 bases matching TRBD1. The CDR3 is 16 amino acids. Germline CDR1 reads LNHDA; CDR2 reads SQIVND (reference sequence). The J segment lost 3 bases and the V segment lost 6 bases, leaving 11 bases of the junction unmatched. CDR3 bases: TGTGCCAGTAGCCATTTTGGGCAGGGGGACAATCAGCCCCAGCATTTT. This sequence encodes CASSHFGQGDNQPQHF.

The count of this clone is one. V and J are TRBV30 and TRBJ1-5; TRBD1 matches 10 bases. This CDR3 spans 14 amino acids. The J segment lost 6 bases and the V segment lost 1 base, leaving 3 bases of the junction unmatched. Germline V gene data show CDR1 as GTSNPN and CDR2 as SVGIG (reference sequence). CDR3 in DNA: TGTGCCTGGAGTGCCGGGACAGGGGTTCAGCCCCAGCATTTT. Translation gives CAWSAGTGVQPQHF. The variable domain in full, with the rest retrieved from reference TRBV30 and TRBJ1-5, is SQTIHQWPATLVQPVGSPLSLECTVEGTSNPNLYWYRQAAGRGLQLLFYSVGIGQISSEVPQNLSASRPQDRQFILSSKKLLLSDSGFYLCAWSAGTGVQPQHFGDGTRLSIL.

The chain links TRBV5-1 to TRBJ1-1; possible D gene TRBD1, 6 bases. The CDR3 is made up of 13 amino acids. V was cut by 7 bases and J by 8 bases, with 18 bases left in between. Germline lookup yields CDR1 SGHRS and CDR2 YFSETQ. CDR3 bases: TGCGCCAGCGTGGAAGGGCCAGGGGAAGAAGCTTTCTTT. It translates to CASVEGPGEEAFF.

This clone came up a few times. This chain connects TRBV27 to TRBJ2-7; D is unresolved. The germline V gene encodes CDR1 MNHEY and CDR2 SMNVEV (reference sequence). The CDR3 totals 14 residues. V gave up 6 bases and J gave up 3 bases, with 15 bases separating them. For the CDR3, the DNA is TGTGCCAGCAGGGCGGCGGCACCGCGCTACGAGCAGTACTTC. This translates into CASRAAAPRYEQYF.

This clone was seen once. V and J are TRBV4-2 and TRBJ1-5; D not resolved. CDR3 length: 13 amino acids. Trimming took off 0 bases at V and 3 bases at J, with 3 bases between the two ends. The germline V gene encodes CDR1 LGHNA and CDR2 YNFKEQ. This chain's CDR3 is CASSQDNNQPQHF. The CDR3 DNA sequence: TGTGCCAGCAGCCAAGATAACAATCAGCCCCAGCATTTT.

The chain is built from TRBV7-7 and TRBJ2-3, with D possibly being TRBD2 (7 bases). V dropped 1 base and J dropped 6 bases, with 23 bases sitting between them. CDR3 length: 18 amino acids. Germline lookup yields CDR1 SSHAT and CDR2 FNYEAQ (reference sequence). The DNA for the CDR3 is TGTGCCAGCAGCTTAGGGGGAAGACTAGCTGGGGGCGGCGATACGCAGTATTTT. It yields the protein CASSLGGRLAGGGDTQYF.

The V and J genes are TRBV5-6 and TRBJ2-1; 10 bases map to TRBD2. J was trimmed by 4 bases and V by 1 base; bases with no gene match: 2. CDR1 is SGHDT, CDR2 YYEEEE, per germline. This CDR3 is built from 15 residues. The CDR3 DNA is TGTGCCAGCAGCTTGACTAGCGGGGTATACAATGAGCAGTTCTTC. It encodes CASSLTSGVYNEQFF.

This clone has only a few counts. The V gene is TRBV6-5, the J gene TRBJ2-7; tentatively, D is TRBD2 (6 bases). This CDR3 region has 14 residues. V was pared by 6 bases and J by 0 bases, with 12 bases between. Per germline, CDR1 MNHEY and CDR2 SVGAGI. For the CDR3, the DNA is TGTGCCAGCAGGGCCCCCGGGAGCTCCTACGAGCAGTACTTC. Its translation is CASRAPGSSYEQYF.

This sequence joins TRBV6-1 and TRBJ2-7; D perhaps matches TRBD2 (5 bases). The CDR3 length is 15 residues. Per the germline V gene, CDR1 is MNHNS and CDR2 is SASEGT. Trimming pared 2 bases from V and 1 base from J, leaving 12 bases between. CDR3 sequence: CASSERGLGSYEQYF. In DNA, the CDR3 is TGTGCCAGCAGTGAACGGGGTCTTGGGTCCTACGAGCAGTACTTC.

This clone was observed a single time. The chain employs TRBV5-1 and TRBJ1-1, with D unresolved. Germline V gene data show CDR1 as SGHRS and CDR2 as YFSETQ. V was pared by 4 bases and J by 4 bases, with 14 bases between. The CDR3 has 14 amino acids. CDR3 nucleotide sequence: TGCGCCAGCAGCGGAGACGGACTGAGCACTGAAGCTTTCTTT. Protein sequence: CASSGDGLSTEAFF.

This chain links TRBV11-2 with TRBJ1-2; no clear D. The CDR3 runs to 15 residues. CDR1 and CDR2 (germline): SGHAT, FQNNGV. Trimming removed 0 bases from V and 0 bases from J, with 8 bases in between. Here the CDR3 reads CASSLEGSSNYGYTF. The CDR3 bases are TGTGCCAGCAGCTTAGAGGGCAGTTCTAACTATGGCTACACCTTC.